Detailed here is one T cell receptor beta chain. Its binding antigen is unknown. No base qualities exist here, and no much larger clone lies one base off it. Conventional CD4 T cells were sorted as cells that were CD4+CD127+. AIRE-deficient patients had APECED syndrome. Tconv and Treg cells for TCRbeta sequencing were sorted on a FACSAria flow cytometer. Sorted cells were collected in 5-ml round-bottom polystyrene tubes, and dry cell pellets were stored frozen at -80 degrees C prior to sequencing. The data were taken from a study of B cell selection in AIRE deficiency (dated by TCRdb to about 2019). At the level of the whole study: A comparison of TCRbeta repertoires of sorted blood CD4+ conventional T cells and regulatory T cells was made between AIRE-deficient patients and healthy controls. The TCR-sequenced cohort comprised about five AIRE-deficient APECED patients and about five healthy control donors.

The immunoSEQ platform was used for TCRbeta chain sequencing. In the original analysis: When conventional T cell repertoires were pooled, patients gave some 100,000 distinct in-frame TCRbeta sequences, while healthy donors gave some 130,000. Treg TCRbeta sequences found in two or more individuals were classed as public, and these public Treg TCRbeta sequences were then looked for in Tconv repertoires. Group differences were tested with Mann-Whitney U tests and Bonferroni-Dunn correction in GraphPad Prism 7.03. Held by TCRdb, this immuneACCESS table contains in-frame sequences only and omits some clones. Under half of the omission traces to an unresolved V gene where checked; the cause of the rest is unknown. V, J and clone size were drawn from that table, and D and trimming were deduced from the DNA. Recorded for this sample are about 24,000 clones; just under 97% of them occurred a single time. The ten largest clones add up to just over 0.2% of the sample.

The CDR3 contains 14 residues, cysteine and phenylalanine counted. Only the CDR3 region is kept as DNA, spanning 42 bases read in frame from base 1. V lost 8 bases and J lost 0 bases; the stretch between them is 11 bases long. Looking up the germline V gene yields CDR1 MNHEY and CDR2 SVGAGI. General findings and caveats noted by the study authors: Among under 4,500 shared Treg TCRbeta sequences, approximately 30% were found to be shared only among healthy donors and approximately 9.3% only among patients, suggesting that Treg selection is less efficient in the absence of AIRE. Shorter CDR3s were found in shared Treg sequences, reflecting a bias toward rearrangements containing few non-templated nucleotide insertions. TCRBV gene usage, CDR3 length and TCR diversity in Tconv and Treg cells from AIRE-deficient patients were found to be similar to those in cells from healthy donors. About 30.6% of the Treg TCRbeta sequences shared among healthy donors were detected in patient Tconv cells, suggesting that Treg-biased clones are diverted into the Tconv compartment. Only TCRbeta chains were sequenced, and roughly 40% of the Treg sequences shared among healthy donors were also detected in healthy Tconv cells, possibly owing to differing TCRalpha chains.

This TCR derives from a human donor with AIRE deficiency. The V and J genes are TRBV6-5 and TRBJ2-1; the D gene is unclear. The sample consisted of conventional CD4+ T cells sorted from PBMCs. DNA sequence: TGTGCCAGCTTCAGCGCCGGCTCCTACAATGAGCAGTTCTTC. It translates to CASFSAGSYNEQFF.